Listed here are 29 T cell receptor beta chains from one sample, sequenced in a study of response to subunit inactivated influenza vaccine. TCRdb re-called the RT-PCR reads through MiXCR, storing one row per CDR3 protein. Here the sample spans just under 550,000 distinct CDR3 sequences, around 21% being singletons. The same data also went into a second study, on T cells expressing NK-cell markers. In that study: UMIs were included in TCR beta cDNA generated by 5'RACE template switching.

The sequenced sample was CD4+ T cells sorted from PBMCs, obtained roughly 12 days after vaccination. These receptors came from a man between 45 and 60 years old who received an inactivated influenza vaccine.

This clonotype was seen ten or more times. The chain combines TRBV18 with TRBJ2-1; TRBD2 agrees at 7 bases. V lost 4 bases, J lost 8 bases, and 2 bases stayed unmatched. The CDR3 has 12 amino acids. CDR1 is KGHSH, CDR2 LQKENI, per germline. In nucleotides, the CDR3 is TGTGCCAGCTCACGGACTAGGGATGAGCAGTTCTTC. Its translation is CASSRTRDEQFF.

This clonotype was observed a handful of times. The V gene is TRBV20-1, the J gene TRBJ2-3, with a weak D call TRBD1 (6 bases). The CDR3 totals 14 residues. Germline CDR1 reads DFQATT; CDR2 reads SNEGSKA (reference sequence). V shed 7 bases and J shed 2 bases, with 16 bases lying between them. DNA for the CDR3: TGCAGTGACAGAAGACAGGCGAACACAGATACGCAGTATTTT. As protein: CSDRRQANTDTQYF.

This clonotype was detected a few times. The genes are TRBV29-1 and TRBJ2-1; D call uncertain. The germline CDR1 and CDR2 sequences are SQVTM and ANQGSEA. Trimming cost V 4 bases and J 4 bases, with 11 bases left between them. This CDR3 region has 13 residues. The CDR3 bases are TGCAGCGTTGTCACCGACATTTACAATGAGCAGTTCTTC. This translates into CSVVTDIYNEQFF.

Comments on this clonotype: A read error may explain this, as a much larger clone is one base away. The rearrangement uses TRBV3-1 and TRBJ1-5; 8 bases are shared with TRBD1. The CDR3 sequence is 15 residues long. Per the germline V gene, CDR1 is LGHDT and CDR2 is YNNKEL (reference sequence). CDR3 bases: TGTGCCAGCAGCCAAGGAACAGGGGGGAATCACCCCCAGCATTTT. Its translation is CASSQGTGGNHPQHF.

The chain is built from TRBV28 and TRBJ2-2, with D perhaps matching TRBD2 (5 bases). The CDR3 contains 13 residues. Looked up from germline, CDR1 is MDHEN and CDR2 is SYDVKM. The V end lost 5 bases, the J end lost 7 bases, and 11 bases lay between the germline ends. As DNA, the CDR3 is TGTGCCAGCAGTCTCACTAGGAACGGGGAGCTGTTTTTT. Translation gives CASSLTRNGELFF.

The chain couples TRBV14 to TRBJ2-2; D remains ambiguous. The length of the CDR3 is 14 residues. V lost 1 base and J 5 bases, leaving 8 bases between the germline ends. Germline V gene data show CDR1 as SGHDN and CDR2 as FVKESK. As DNA, the CDR3 is TGTGCCAGCAGCCAAGCCGGGCTTACCGGGGAGCTGTTTTTT. Translation: CASSQAGLTGELFF.

This chain uses TRBV30 with TRBJ2-7; D not certain. V was pared by 0 bases and J by 2 bases, with 14 bases between. Germline V gene data show CDR1 as GTSNPN and CDR2 as SVGIG (reference sequence). The CDR3 consists of 15 residues. This CDR3 is CAWSVLFATPYEQYF. The CDR3 DNA follows: TGTGCCTGGAGTGTACTTTTTGCTACCCCCTACGAGCAGTACTTC.

Only a few counts were recorded for this clonotype. The gene calls are TRBV4-1 and TRBJ2-3; 13 nucleotides match TRBD2. CDR1 and CDR2 (germline): MGHRA, YSYEKL. The CDR3 loop spans 22 amino acids. After removal of 0 bases from V and 1 base from J, the junction contained 16 bases not matched to a gene. This CDR3 reads CASSQDNLGRLAGGLRTDTQYF. CDR3 coding DNA: TGCGCCAGCAGCCAAGACAATTTGGGCCGACTAGCGGGGGGCCTACGCACAGATACGCAGTATTTT.

CDR3 sequence (DNA): TGTGCCAGCAGTTTACAGGGGGCTCTGGCAGATACGCAGTATTTT. Residues: CASSLQGALADTQYF. This chain uses TRBV12-3 or TRBV12-4 with TRBJ2-3; 8 bases are shared with TRBD1. V shed 2 bases, J shed 4 bases, and the junction held 5 bases outside the gene matches. CDR3 length equals 15 residues.

The rearrangement links TRBV28 to TRBJ2-3; the match to TRBD2 covers 9 bases. V was pared by 2 bases and J by 0 bases, with 12 bases of the junction left unmatched. This CDR3 comprises 19 residues. CDR1 and CDR2 from the germline V gene are MDHEN and SYDVKM. CDR3 protein: CASSLVWASGAPSTDTQYF. Here the CDR3 DNA reads TGTGCCAGCAGTTTAGTTTGGGCTAGCGGGGCCCCTAGCACAGATACGCAGTATTTT.

This clonotype has a count of ten or more. V usage is TRBV11-1 and J usage is TRBJ2-2; D is uncertain. Germline loops: CDR1 SGHAT, CDR2 FQDESV (reference sequence). Between the trimmed V and J ends, which lost 1 base and 0 bases, there was a span of 6 bases. The CDR3 has 15 residues. CDR3 amino acids: CASSLVGANTGELFF. CDR3 bases: TGTGCCAGCAGCTTAGTAGGCGCGAACACCGGGGAGCTGTTTTTT.

This clonotype was counted ten times or more. This sequence joins TRBV7-2 and TRBJ2-5; 7 nucleotides line up with TRBD1. The germline V gene has CDR1 SGHTA and CDR2 FQGNSA. CDR3 length: 16 amino acids. J was trimmed by 5 bases and V by 5 bases; bases with no gene match: 14. CDR3 coding DNA: TGTGCCAGCAGCGAACGGACAGGCCAGGCTGTGGAGACCCAGTACTTC. Translation gives CASSERTGQAVETQYF.

This chain links TRBV15 with TRBJ1-5; D is undetermined. Trimming left V 0 bases short and J 6 bases short, with 6 bases between. The CDR3 loop spans 13 amino acids. Germline V gene data show CDR1 as LNHNV and CDR2 as YYDKDF (reference sequence). This CDR3 is CATSRDISQPQHF. Here the CDR3 DNA reads TGTGCCACCAGCAGAGATATAAGTCAGCCCCAGCATTTT.

This rearrangement joins TRBV5-1 to TRBJ2-2; no firm D call. V lost 4 bases, J lost 1 base, and 11 bases lay in between. Germline CDR1 reads SGHRS; CDR2 reads YFSETQ. This CDR3 contains 15 residues. The CDR3 DNA sequence: TGCGCCAGCAGCCCGTTGACACGGAACACCGGGGAGCTGTTTTTT. Encoded protein: CASSPLTRNTGELFF.

This clonotype has more than one count but fewer than ten. This rearrangement joins TRBV29-1 to TRBJ1-1, with D unresolved. V was shortened by 2 bases and J by 0 bases, with 7 bases between the two germline ends. This CDR3 is 13 amino acids long. Per germline, CDR1 SQVTM and CDR2 ANQGSEA. The CDR3 nucleotides read TGCAGCGTTGAATATACAATGAACACTGAAGCTTTCTTT. It is translated as CSVEYTMNTEAFF.

The chain uses TRBV5-5 and TRBJ1-1; a possible D gene is TRBD1 (5 bases). V shed 2 bases and J shed 9 bases, with 20 bases lying between them. Looked up from germline, CDR1 is SGHKS and CDR2 is YYEKEE (reference sequence). This CDR3 comprises 15 residues. CDR3 nucleotides: TGTGCCAGCAGCTTCACGCTAACCGCGGGGGAAAAAGCTTTCTTT. Its translation is CASSFTLTAGEKAFF.

This clonotype was counted a few times. The chain combines TRBV29-1 with TRBJ2-3, with D possibly being TRBD2 (6 bases). This CDR3 region has 14 residues. V lost 6 bases to trimming and J lost 0 bases, with 13 bases between them. Germline assignment: CDR1 SQVTM and CDR2 ANQGSEA. This CDR3 is CSVGLTSSTDTQYF. DNA for the CDR3: TGCAGCGTGGGACTTACCTCTAGCACAGATACGCAGTATTTT.

This clonotype occurred a few times. The V gene is TRBV6-1, the J gene TRBJ2-1; perhaps TRBD2 as D (6 bases). The CDR3 length is 16 residues. The germline gives CDR1 MNHNS, CDR2 SASEGT. The ends were cut back, 3 bases at V and 5 bases at J, with 17 bases in the middle. The CDR3, as DNA: TGTGCCAGCAGTGATGGACTAAGGACCTCTGACAATGAGCAGTTCTTC. Encoded protein: CASSDGLRTSDNEQFF.

The chain couples TRBV5-6 to TRBJ2-1; 10 nucleotides match TRBD2. Losses at the gene ends were 5 bases for V and 7 bases for J; bases not matched to a gene: 6. Per germline, CDR1 SGHDT and CDR2 YYEEEE. The CDR3 is 14 amino acids. This chain's CDR3 is CASSYGTSENEQFF. The CDR3 nucleotides read TGTGCCAGCAGTTACGGGACTAGCGAGAATGAGCAGTTCTTC.

This clonotype was picked up a small number of times. The chain employs TRBV19 and TRBJ1-5; maybe TRBD1 (6 bases). The germline CDR1 and CDR2 sequences are LNHDA and SQIVND (reference sequence). The CDR3 contains 15 residues. Trimming took 7 bases from V and 0 from J, leaving 13 bases between them. CDR3 residues: CASNTRTASNQPQHF. The CDR3 bases are TGTGCCAGTAACACAAGGACAGCTAGCAATCAGCCCCAGCATTTT.

V and J are TRBV20-1 and TRBJ2-5; 7 positions match TRBD1. Germline CDR1 reads DFQATT; CDR2 reads SNEGSKA (reference sequence). V trimming: 6 bases; J trimming: 4 bases; junction bases outside the gene matches: 11. CDR3 length: 14 amino acids. Written as DNA, the CDR3 is TGCAGTGCGACTACAGGGGTGGGACGAGAGACCCAGTACTTC. It specifies CSATTGVGRETQYF.

This clonotype occurred a few times. The chain has TRBV4-3 and TRBJ2-4; D remains ambiguous. Between the trimmed V and J ends, which lost 0 bases and 7 bases, there was a span of 10 bases. The germline V gene encodes CDR1 LGHNA and CDR2 YSLEER. This CDR3 spans 14 amino acids. The CDR3: CASSQDTLLNIQYF. CDR3 coding DNA: TGCGCCAGCAGCCAAGATACGCTTCTCAACATTCAGTACTTC.

The rearrangement links TRBV7-3 to TRBJ2-2, with TRBD1 identical over 9 bases. With V trimmed by 2 bases and J by 7 bases, 5 bases remained unmatched. Germline values: CDR1 SGHTA, CDR2 FQGTGA. This CDR3 is 15 amino acids long. The CDR3 sequence is CASSLRGQGVGELFF. As DNA, the CDR3 is TGTGCCAGCAGCTTACGGGGACAGGGTGTCGGGGAGCTGTTTTTT.

The chain couples TRBV5-1 to TRBJ2-1; the match to TRBD2 covers 9 bases. This CDR3 is 15 amino acids long. Germline CDR1 and CDR2: SGHRS and YFSETQ. The trim removed 0 bases at V and 7 bases at J, leaving 5 bases unmatched. The CDR3 protein is CASSLGASGTNEQFF. CDR3 DNA sequence: TGCGCCAGCAGCTTGGGGGCTAGCGGGACGAATGAGCAGTTCTTC.

The V and J genes are TRBV20-1 and TRBJ2-1; the match to TRBD1 covers 7 bases. The junction had 8 bases not matched to a gene; V was cut back by 6 bases and J by 3 bases. In germline, CDR1 is DFQATT, CDR2 SNEGSKA (reference sequence). The CDR3 covers 14 residues. As DNA, the CDR3 is TGCAGTGCAGCGGACAGGCGAATCTACAATGAGCAGTTCTTC. Translated, it gives CSAADRRIYNEQFF.

The V gene is TRBV28, the J gene TRBJ2-1; 9 bases line up with TRBD2. CDR3 length equals 16 residues. The V gene's germline CDR1 is MDHEN and CDR2 SYDVKM. Trimming took 7 bases from V and 7 from J; bases not matched to a gene: 14. CDR3: CASTLGGLAGQNEQFF. CDR3 DNA sequence: TGTGCCAGCACCCTGGGTGGTCTAGCGGGGCAAAATGAGCAGTTCTTC.

This clonotype was seen only once. Written as DNA, the CDR3 is TGTGCCAGTACCCCAGGCGGGTTTCCCTACGAGCAGTACTTC. It encodes CASTPGGFPYEQYF. The rearrangement joins TRBV19 to TRBJ2-7, with D tentatively TRBD2 (5 bases). The CDR3 is made up of 14 amino acids. The V end lost 7 bases, the J end lost 2 bases, and 15 bases lay between the germline ends. CDR1 is LNHDA, CDR2 SQIVND, per germline (reference sequence).

This clonotype has only a few counts. The chain couples TRBV5-1 to TRBJ1-4; D is possibly TRBD1 (5 bases). The germline CDR1 and CDR2 sequences are SGHRS and YFSETQ. This CDR3 is 14 amino acids long. V lost 0 bases, J lost 13 bases, and 16 bases lay in between. DNA for the CDR3: TGCGCCAGCAGCTTGGAGTATCCTCCCGGGGGACTGTTTTTT. This sequence encodes CASSLEYPPGGLFF.

The chain joins TRBV7-9 to TRBJ2-1; TRBD2 matches 10 bases. Trimming removed 5 bases from V and 3 bases from J; junction bases left unmatched: 4. The CDR3 runs to 15 residues. Germline assignment: CDR1 SEHNR and CDR2 FQNEAQ (reference sequence). The CDR3 loop is CASSKREGGYNEQFF. The CDR3 nucleotides are TGTGCCAGCAGCAAGCGGGAGGGAGGCTACAATGAGCAGTTCTTC.